The clone carrying this T cell receptor beta chain was counted between two and nine times. Here immunoSEQ multiplex PCR was the method, and the copy in TCRdb shows in-frame clones only, minus some. Of 1,500,000 or so clones listed, around 95% were seen once; the top ten hold about 1%. V was shortened by 0 bases and J by 9 bases, with 10 bases between the two germline ends. CDR1 and CDR2 (germline): SGHTS, YDEGEE. The CDR3 length is 13 residues. The sample comes from a study of shared clonotypes between healthy human individuals. The chain uses TRBV5-8 and TRBJ2-1; no definite D call. This receptor was taken from a man in his thirties or forties in good health. The sample comprised naive CD4+ T cells sorted from blood. The subset denotes: CD45RA+ positively selected. CDR3 region: CASSLASVAEQFF. DNA of the CDR3: TGTGCCAGCAGCTTGGCAAGTGTGGCTGAGCAGTTCTTC.